The clone carrying this TCR beta chain was detected a few times. The data belong to a study of T-cell memory formation after mild COVID-19. V was trimmed by 4 bases and J by 2 bases, leaving 14 bases between them. The CDR3 is 15 amino acids. Germline V gives CDR1 SGHTA, CDR2 FQGNSA. TCRdb called the 5' RACE reads again in MiXCR, with one record for every CDR3 protein. Seen here are roughly 280,000 distinct CDR3 sequences, about 17% observed once, and the top ten hold 22%. The source is a man aged 18-30 years who had mild COVID-19 (a few samples of this study predate the infection). Cell type and time point are not known. The specimen sequenced was PBMCs or a T cell subset sorted from them (not recorded which). The genes are TRBV7-2 and TRBJ1-2; D unclear. The CDR3 DNA reads TGTGCCAGCAGCTCCTTCCCGGGTATGAACTATGGCTACACCTTC. Its protein product is CASSSFPGMNYGYTF.